A selection of T cell receptor beta chains follows, all from one sample in a study of cytomegalovirus exposure and HLA in healthy donors. TCRdb's table, derived via immunoSEQ multiplex PCR, lists solely in-frame clones and lacks some. Among roughly 170,000 clones listed, less than 90% were seen once. Specimen: PBMCs. The source of these receptors is a woman aged 45 to 65 in good health and CMV-seropositive. The CDR3 runs from the conserved cysteine through the conserved F or W. A D gene is named only where the DNA matches it firmly. Clone size is stated in some rows and not others, as once, few, many or a class when expanded.

j_call d_call v_call clone_size cdr3_aa cdr3_nt
TRBJ2-2 TRBD2 TRBV7-6 . CASSLMGGGTNTGELFF TGTGCCAGCAGCTTAATGGGCGGGGGGACCAACACCGGGGAGCTGTTTTTT
TRBJ2-5 . TRBV2 few CASSEEGLETETQYF TGTGCCAGCAGTGAAGAAGGACTCGAGACGGAGACCCAGTACTTC
TRBJ2-3 TRBD2 TRBV4-1 few CASSQFGLAGPSTDTQYF TGCGCCAGCAGCCAATTTGGACTAGCGGGGCCCAGCACAGATACGCAGTATTTT
TRBJ2-3 TRBD1 TRBV6-4 . CASSRGQEGGDTQYF TGTGCCAGCTCCAGGGGACAGGAGGGTGGAGATACGCAGTATTTT
TRBJ1-2 TRBD1 TRBV27 . CASSPQGLGYGYTF TGTGCCAGCAGTCCACAGGGGCTTGGCTATGGCTACACCTTC
TRBJ2-3 TRBD1 TRBV11-2 . CASSFTGGTTDTQYF TGTGCCAGCAGCTTTACAGGGGGGACCACAGATACGCAGTATTTT
TRBJ1-5 . TRBV7-9 . CASSSGGGQPQHF TGTGCCAGCAGTAGCGGGGGGGGCCAGCCCCAGCATTTT
TRBJ2-2 . TRBV9 once CASRPGTQNTGELFF TGTGCCAGCAGACCCGGGACTCAGAACACCGGGGAGCTGTTTTTT
TRBJ1-1 . TRBV7-8 . CASSFTGYGEAFF TGTGCCAGCAGCTTCACAGGGTATGGTGAAGCTTTCTTT
TRBJ2-5 . TRBV5-4 . CASSLDRQETQYF TGTGCCAGCAGTCTAGACAGGCAAGAGACCCAGTACTTC
TRBJ2-5 . TRBV21-1 . CASTRRRETQYF TGTGCCAGCACCCGGAGGAGGGAGACCCAGTACTTC
TRBJ2-1 TRBD1 TRBV6-1 . CASSERDRHYNEQFF TGTGCCAGCAGTGAAAGGGACAGGCACTACAATGAGCAGTTCTTC
TRBJ1-2 TRBD1 TRBV28 . CASSPEGANNYGYTF TGTGCCAGCAGTCCAGAGGGGGCTAATAACTATGGCTACACCTTC
TRBJ2-7 . TRBV5-1 . CASWDNLSYEQYF TGCGCCAGCTGGGACAACCTTTCCTACGAGCAGTACTTC
TRBJ2-7 . TRBV6-5 . CASSYGTPAYGQYF TGTGCCAGCAGTTACGGGACACCTGCCTACGGCCAGTACTTC
TRBJ2-2 . TRBV5-1 few CASQKLGAQNTGELFF TGCGCCAGCCAGAAGTTAGGGGCGCAGAACACCGGGGAGCTGTTTTTT
TRBJ2-1 TRBD1 TRBV28 . CASSGTGRKTYNEQFF TGTGCCAGCAGCGGGACAGGGAGGAAGACCTACAATGAGCAGTTCTTC
TRBJ2-2 TRBD1 TRBV9 . CASSTGQGSGELFF TGTGCCAGCAGCACGGGACAGGGCTCGGGGGAGCTGTTTTTT
TRBJ2-5 TRBD2 TRBV7-2 . CASSLWVAGGAGTQYF TGTGCCAGCAGCTTATGGGTAGCGGGAGGGGCGGGGACCCAGTACTTC
TRBJ2-2 . TRBV10-1 . CASSDSAGELFF TGCGCCAGCAGTGATTCGGCCGGGGAGCTGTTTTTT
TRBJ2-7 TRBD2 TRBV2 . CASSPGLADSYEQYF TGTGCCAGCAGTCCGGGACTAGCGGATTCCTACGAGCAGTACTTC
TRBJ2-2 TRBD1 TRBV4-3 . CASSPTGGGNTGELFF TGCGCCAGCAGCCCGACAGGGGGAGGGAACACCGGGGAGCTGTTTTTT
TRBJ1-5 TRBD1 TRBV7-2 . CASSLETGGQPQHF TGTGCCAGCAGCTTAGAAACAGGGGGTCAGCCCCAGCATTTT
TRBJ2-1 TRBD1 TRBV7-3 . CASSPGTGYRNEQFF TGTGCCAGCAGCCCCGGGACAGGGTACAGGAATGAGCAGTTCTTC
TRBJ2-7 TRBD2 TRBV5-1 once CASSPLPSGRASNYEQYF TGCGCCAGCAGCCCGTTACCTAGCGGGAGAGCATCCAACTACGAGCAGTACTTC
TRBJ1-1 . TRBV7-3 . CASSLSPGRNTEAFF TGTGCCAGCAGCTTATCGCCAGGGCGGAACACTGAAGCTTTCTTT